The subject of this entry is one T cell receptor (beta chain). Its recognized antigen is unknown. Base quality data are lacking; no much larger clone is found one base away. Preparation of the library involved the immunoSEQ multiplex PCR assay. The multiplex PCR relied on a mix of 60 forward primers for TCR Vbeta segments and 13 reverse primers for TCR Jbeta segments. A multiplex PCR assay on genomic DNA amplified the CDR3 region of rearranged TCR beta genes. On the Illumina HiSeq System, the amplified TCR beta libraries were sequenced as 87-base-pair reads. As for the authors' bioinformatics: A later analysis counted some 80 million unique TCR beta chains across the 500 to 850 repertoires, and around 9.9 million of these chains were shared by at least two donors. Raw reads were error-corrected and collapsed into unique sequences with a nearest-neighbor algorithm that merged closely related sequences to remove PCR and sequencing errors. Alignment of CDR3 sequences to IMGT reference sequences was used to assign V, D and J gene segments. For a sequence to be retained, a match of at least six nucleotides was required to both a V gene segment and a J gene segment. A rearrangement counted as productive if the CDR3 had no stop codons and remained in frame with V and J, and every other rearrangement counted as non-productive. CDR3 was defined by IMGT convention, running from the second conserved V-encoded cysteine to the conserved J-encoded phenylalanine. Sequences without an unambiguous match to a single V gene segment were excluded from the earlier analysis of approximately 600 of the donors. In an earlier analysis of several hundred of the donors, a V segment was called functional when productive rearrangements were above 56.7%, and segregating when the standard deviation between donors exceeded 5%. A statistical classification framework was built to diagnose cytomegalovirus status from the catalog of TCR beta chain sequences. V and J gene assignment, in a later analysis, came from comparing TCR nucleotide sequences with IMGT/GENE-DB human TR gene sequences. A later analysis assigned CDR3 sequences and most-parsimonious VDJ recombination scenarios with the TCRdist pipeline. A later analysis defined each TCR beta chain by its CDR3 amino acid sequence plus V-gene family, and excluded reads lacking a unique V-gene family. To address suspected cross-contamination and a sequencing artifact, a later analysis removed several hundred highly shared, low-generation-probability nucleotide sequences. A later analysis calculated a clonal expansion index for each public chain from normalized within-repertoire ranks of inferred template counts. A later analysis computed generation probabilities with a VDJ recombination model fitted to out-of-frame rearrangements, and checked the results against IGoR. In a later analysis, TCR-TCR, TCR-HLA and TCR-CMV co-occurrence was scored with hypergeometric tests, and a repertoire-size bias correction was applied to TCR pairs. In a later analysis, false discovery rates were estimated by permuting HLA or CMV assignments 20 times. In a later analysis, co-occurring TCRs were grouped with DBSCAN, and TCRdist sequence similarity was added when clustering was performed within HLA-allele-positive subsets. Repertoires with fewer than 30,000 or more than 120,000 public chains were left out of co-occurrence clustering, as were five repertoires with anomalous nucleotide sharing. TCRdb took this table from immuneACCESS and kept in-frame rearrangements with V and J called. Such tables lack part of the clones; where checked against another copy, unresolved V genes explain under half of the gap, and the rest is unexplained. That table gives V, J and clone size, and the DNA gave D and trimming. Present in this sample are under 200,000 clones, about three quarters of which were seen just once. The ten largest make up approximately 2.3% of the sample.

This sample is part of a study of cytomegalovirus exposure and HLA in healthy donors (TCRdb year 2017). In terms of the full investigation: According to an earlier analysis of several hundred of the donors, 150 million to 200 million T cells yielded 117 million unique TCR beta sequences and about 280 Gb of sequence data. Among over 350 genotyped donors of the cohort, an average of approximately 240,000 unique TCR beta nucleotide sequences were sequenced per donor, around 20% of them non-productive. The T cell repertoires of some 670 subjects were profiled by immunosequencing and related to cytomegalovirus serostatus. The number of donors typed differed by locus, with roughly 620-630 for A, B, C, DRB1 and DQB1, more than 500 for DQA1, over 600 for DPA1, and approximately 470 for DPB1. Of the 398 genotyped donors, 81% were placed in the genetic ancestry cluster associated with self-reported Caucasian donors. The study aimed to test whether cataloging public T cell receptors could reveal signatures of past pathogen exposure. The later analysis used no new phenotypic data to find candidate immune exposures, relying instead on TCR beta sequences and their occurrence across donors. The study combined high-throughput TCR immunosequencing, statistical association of individual TCRs with disease status, and machine learning to predict cytomegalovirus infection status. Besides the first cohort of roughly 660 subjects, a separate validation cohort made up of over 95 different subjects was used. An early release covering roughly 600 HLA-typed donors comprised 250 to 350 gigabases of sequencing data and tens of millions of unique TCR sequences. HLA typing included class I and class II loci at four-digit resolution. To decide whether each TCR beta V gene segment behaved as functional or pseudogenic, an earlier analysis of fewer than 750 of the donors relied on high-throughput TCR beta sequencing. In a later genetic analysis, genome-wide SNP genotypes for about 55% of the roughly 700 donors were used, and that subset was treated as a discovery cohort. All discovery cohort repertoires had been generated on a single sequencing platform. Because of strong linkage in the cohort, five DR-DQ haplotypes were treated as single units for association and clustering. A later analysis re-examined previously published TCR beta repertoires from 600 to 700 donors and added high-resolution HLA genotyping to investigate patterns of TCR occurrence. Donor age, sex, ethnicity and CMV serostatus were collected together with the repertoire data.

Results the study describes overall, beyond this receptor: Because HLA typing was unavailable for some donors at each locus, only the typed subset was used in association tests. A later analysis associated approximately 17,000 TCR beta sequences with specific HLA alleles at a false discovery rate of 0.05. In both the original and validation cohorts, the classifier was reported to diagnose cytomegalovirus status with high specificity and sensitivity. In an earlier analysis of some 640 of the donors, most TCR beta V segments were observed in productive rearrangements about 90% or about 30% of the time, broadly matching IMGT annotations. A later analysis found that most CMV-associated TCR beta chains appeared HLA-restricted, with HLA associations seemingly driven largely by CMV exposure. A cluster of highly shared sequence variants was judged likely to represent a technical artifact of the sequencing pipeline. Because counts were too low, more than 15 rarely observed V segments, including chromosome 9 orphons, were left out of the earlier analysis of about 620 of the donors. Sequencing depth was assumed to be roughly uniform across donors in the presence/absence analyses, though that assumption may not hold. When HLA alleles, especially DR and DQ, strongly co-occurred, TCR associations were difficult to assign to individual alleles. Linkage disequilibrium might explain the correlated functional status among segregating V segments, but an unknown experimental factor could not be ruled out. A later genetic analysis reported fewer N-insertions in productive TCRs among donors in an Asian-associated ancestry cluster than the roughly 690-donor mean. According to the authors, the approach could potentially be generalized to other disease states and immunological phenotypes. Most TCR sequences were seen in very few donors, while some public TCRs were found in many individuals. According to a later analysis, TCR association rates differed among HLA loci, with DRB1 alleles showing the most associated TCRs and HLA-C alleles showing the fewest. An association between a missense DCLRE1C variant and V-gene and J-gene trimming of TCR beta chains was found in a later genetic analysis and replicated in an independent cohort. This cohort had only TCR beta chains sequenced, and the lack of alpha or paired-chain data limited which features could be detected. Several of the top co-occurrence clusters appeared to be linked to parvovirus B19, influenza, CMV and Epstein-Barr virus, according to a later analysis. A further reported finding was that TCR beta sequences accurately predicted the HLA-A and HLA-B alleles for most subjects in the first cohort. In the study, about 150 TCR beta chains were listed as associated with cytomegalovirus. Three of the identified cytomegalovirus-associated TCR beta chains were confirmed in vitro to be specific for cytomegalovirus antigens. Compared with equally common non-associated chains, HLA-associated TCR beta chains in a later analysis were more clonally expanded and had lower generation probabilities. For the cohort, immune exposure information was limited to CMV serostatus.

The cohort comprised around 690 healthy bone marrow donors. Cohort members were all nominally healthy when sampled, although unrecorded immune exposures were likely present. The donor tested CMV seronegative and was one of the 352 seronegative cohort members. A peripheral blood sample was collected from each donor, and TCR beta sequencing was performed on peripheral blood mononuclear cells. The Qiagen DNeasy Blood Extraction Kit was used to extract genomic DNA from the blood cell samples. This receptor was identified in a female donor in good health and CMV-seronegative. The specimen sequenced was PBMCs.

The CDR3 region reads CASSPQGEYGYTF. The DNA reads as follows: TGTGCCAGCTCACCACAGGGGGAGTATGGCTACACCTTC. The V and J segments used are TRBV18 and TRBJ1-2; a tentative D match to TRBD1 spans 6 bases. Reading the germline V gene gives CDR1 KGHSH and CDR2 LQKENI. V and J are truncated by 1 base and 5 bases respectively, leaving an intervening sequence of 8 bases. The CDR3 has 13 amino acids, counting the end cysteine and phenylalanine. The kept DNA is CDR3 alone, 39 bases in frame from the first base.